The entry below gives a single T cell receptor beta chain sequence along with its context. Its antigen is currently unknown. These data are taken from a study of CD8+CD57+ T cells in acquired aplastic anemia. Study background: Yields of DNA that came from sorted CD4+ and CD8+ cells averaged roughly 3.2 ug.

Study outcomes and limitations: No significant patient-versus-control difference appeared in CD8+ Simpson's diversity. Sharing between patients and controls was observed for over 25 CD8+ CDR3 sequences.

V lost 8 bases to trimming and J lost 9 bases; unmatched junction nucleotides: 16. The CDR3 runs 16 residues. Per the germline V gene, CDR1 is SGHVS and CDR2 is FNYEAQ. It was genomic DNA that served as the template for profiling TCR beta VDJ and CDR3. TCRdb re-derived calls from the reads in MiXCR, one entry per CDR3 protein. The table lists 250,000 to 300,000 distinct CDR3 sequences, roughly three fifths of them singletons. The chain recombines TRBV7-6 with TRBJ2-1; TRBD1 matches at 10 bases. The receptor was derived from a human donor with severe aplastic anemia or a healthy control (not recorded which). Sequenced: sorted CD4+, CD8+, or CD8+CD57+ T cells (not recorded which) from PBMCs. The CDR3 is CASGQAVGTGAIEQFF. CDR3 coding DNA: TGTGCCAGCGGACAAGCTGTGGGGACAGGGGCCATTGAGCAGTTCTTC.